The text below deals with one T cell receptor beta chain. No cognate antigen has been identified for it. The record has no base qualities; no much larger clone is one base away. The germline V gene yields SNHLY for CDR1 and FYNNEI for CDR2. V and J are trimmed by 2 bases and 5 bases, and the gene matches miss 4 bases of the junction. The CDR3 has 14 amino acids, counting the end cysteine and phenylalanine. The kept DNA is CDR3 alone, 42 bases in frame from the first base. This specimen comes from a study of blood T cell repertoires in COVID-19 (dated by TCRdb to 2019 to 2021). Background for the entire study: The collaborator samples originated in the United States, Italy and Spain and spanned the acute and convalescent phases of COVID-19. The samples were drawn from the first 160 participants of the ongoing ImmuneRACE study and from about 1,200 subjects provided by 6 global collaborators. A de-identified subject ID, COVID-19 status, age in years and sex were almost always included in the sample metadata. The dataset comprised deeply sampled blood TCRbeta repertoires from subjects exposed to, actively infected with, or recovered from COVID-19. The repertoires were made available in a free public database intended to serve as a resource for research on the immune response to SARS-CoV-2. The prospective study material was composed of cDNA or gDNA derived from T cells, B-cell-depleted T cells, or PBMCs. HLA class I and class II types, where available, came from metadata supplied by the sample provider rather than from assay-based typing. The research as a whole found: The amount of clinical and demographic metadata varied by source and participant and was provided uncurated.

Each collaborating institution followed its own protocols to collect whole blood in K2EDTA tubes. For TCRbeta analysis, collaborator samples were shipped as frozen whole blood, as isolated PBMCs, or as DNA extracted from either sample type. TCRbeta CDR3 regions were amplified from genomic DNA using the immunoSEQ Assay, a bias-controlled multiplex PCR. In the paper's pipeline: Within the assay, amplification of reference gene primers was used to estimate how many nucleated cells each sample contained. To quantify the absolute abundance of each unique TCRbeta CDR3 rearrangement, sequence reads were collapsed and filtered. For each sample, productive Simpson clonality was calculated as the square root of Simpson's diversity index over productive rearrangements. TCRdb stores this immuneACCESS table with in-frame sequences only. Part of the clones is absent; in the studies checked, under half of the shortfall reflects unresolved V genes, and no reason is known for the rest. V, J and clone size derive from that table, while D and trimming were established from the DNA sequence. This sample holds a few hundred thousand clones; 70% to 90% were observed only once. The top ten hold roughly 5.8% of the sample.

This receptor was taken from a man aged 55 to 70 with acute or convalescent COVID-19. Recombination joined TRBV2 with TRBJ2-5, and 8 junctional nucleotides match TRBD1. Sequenced input: peripheral blood. Read as DNA, the sequence is TGTGCCAGCAGTGAAACCAGGGGGCTTGAGACCCAGTACTTC. This encodes CASSETRGLETQYF.